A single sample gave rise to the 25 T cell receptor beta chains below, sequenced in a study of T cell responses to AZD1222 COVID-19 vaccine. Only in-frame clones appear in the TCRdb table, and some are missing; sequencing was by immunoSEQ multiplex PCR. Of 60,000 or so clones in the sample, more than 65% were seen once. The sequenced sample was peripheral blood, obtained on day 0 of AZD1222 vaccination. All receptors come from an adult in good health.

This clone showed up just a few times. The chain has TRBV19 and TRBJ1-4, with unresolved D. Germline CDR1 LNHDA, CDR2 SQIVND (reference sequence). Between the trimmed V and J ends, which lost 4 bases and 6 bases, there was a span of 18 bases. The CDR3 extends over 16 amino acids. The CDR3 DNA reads TGTGCCAGTAGTAATCTCCGACGAGGCTCGTATGAAAAACTGTTTTTT. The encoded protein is CASSNLRRGSYEKLFF.

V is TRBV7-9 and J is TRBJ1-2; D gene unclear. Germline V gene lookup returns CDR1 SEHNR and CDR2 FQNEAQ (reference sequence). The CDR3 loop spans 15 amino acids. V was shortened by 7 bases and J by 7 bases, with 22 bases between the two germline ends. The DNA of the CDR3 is TGTGCCAGCACCTTGGCCCTTGCGGAGGTACGTGGCTACACCTTC. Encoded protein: CASTLALAEVRGYTF.

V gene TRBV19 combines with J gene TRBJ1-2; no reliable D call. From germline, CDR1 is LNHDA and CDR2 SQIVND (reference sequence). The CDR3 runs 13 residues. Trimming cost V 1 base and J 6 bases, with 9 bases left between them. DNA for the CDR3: TGTGCCAGTAGTATAGTCGCTGAAAATGGCTACACCTTC. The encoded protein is CASSIVAENGYTF.

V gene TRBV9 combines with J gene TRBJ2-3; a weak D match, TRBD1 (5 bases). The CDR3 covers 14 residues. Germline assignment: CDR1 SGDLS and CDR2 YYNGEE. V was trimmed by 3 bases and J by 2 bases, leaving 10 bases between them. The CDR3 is CASSAQGFTDTQYF. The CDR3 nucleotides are TGTGCCAGCAGCGCGCAGGGTTTCACAGATACGCAGTATTTT.

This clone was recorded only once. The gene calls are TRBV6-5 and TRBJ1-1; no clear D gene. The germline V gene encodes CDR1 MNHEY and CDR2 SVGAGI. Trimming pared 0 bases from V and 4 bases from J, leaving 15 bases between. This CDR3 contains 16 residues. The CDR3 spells CASSYSVVDWATEAFF. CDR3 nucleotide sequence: TGTGCCAGCAGTTACTCAGTTGTTGACTGGGCCACTGAAGCTTTCTTT.

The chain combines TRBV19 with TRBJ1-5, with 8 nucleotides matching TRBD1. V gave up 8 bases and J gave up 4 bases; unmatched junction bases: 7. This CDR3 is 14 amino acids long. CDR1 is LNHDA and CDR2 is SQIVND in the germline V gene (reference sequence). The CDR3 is CASGDRGGNQPQHF. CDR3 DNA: TGTGCCAGTGGCGACAGGGGCGGAAATCAGCCCCAGCATTTT. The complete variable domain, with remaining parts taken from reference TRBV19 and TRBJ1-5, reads DGGITQSPKYLFRKEGQNVTLSCEQNLNHDAMYWYRQDPGQGLRLIYYSQIVNDFQKGDIAEGYSVSREKKESFPLTVTSAQKNPTAFYLCASGDRGGNQPQHFGDGTRLSIL.

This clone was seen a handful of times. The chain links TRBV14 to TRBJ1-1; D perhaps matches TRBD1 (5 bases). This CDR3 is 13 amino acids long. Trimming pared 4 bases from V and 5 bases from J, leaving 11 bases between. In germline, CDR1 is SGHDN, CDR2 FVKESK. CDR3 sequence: CASSPRGSTEAFF. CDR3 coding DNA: TGTGCCAGCAGCCCAAGGGGCTCGACTGAAGCTTTCTTT.

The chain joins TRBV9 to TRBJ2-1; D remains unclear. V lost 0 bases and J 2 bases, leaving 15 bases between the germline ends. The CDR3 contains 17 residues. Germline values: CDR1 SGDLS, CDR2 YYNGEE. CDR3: CASSVGLVPSAYNEQFF. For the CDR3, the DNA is TGTGCCAGCAGCGTAGGTCTGGTTCCCTCCGCCTACAATGAGCAGTTCTTC. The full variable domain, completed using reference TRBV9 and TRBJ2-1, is DSGVTQTPKHLITATGQRVTLRCSPRSGDLSVYWYQQSLDQGLQFLIQYYNGEERAKGNILERFSAQQFPDLHSELNLSSLELGDSALYFCASSVGLVPSAYNEQFFGPGTRLTVL.

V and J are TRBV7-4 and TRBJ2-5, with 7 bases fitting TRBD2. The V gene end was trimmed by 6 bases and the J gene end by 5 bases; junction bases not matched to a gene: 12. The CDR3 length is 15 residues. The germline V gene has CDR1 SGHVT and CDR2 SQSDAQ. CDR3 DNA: TGTGCCAGCAGTCTGAAGGGGAGGGCCCGGGAGACCCAGTACTTC. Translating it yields CASSLKGRARETQYF.

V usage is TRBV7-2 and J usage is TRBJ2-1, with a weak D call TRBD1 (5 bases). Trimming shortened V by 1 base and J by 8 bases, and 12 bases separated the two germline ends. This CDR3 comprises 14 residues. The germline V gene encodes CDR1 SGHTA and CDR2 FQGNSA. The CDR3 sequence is CASSLVGAIDEQFF. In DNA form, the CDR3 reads TGTGCCAGCAGCTTAGTTGGGGCCATCGATGAGCAGTTCTTC.

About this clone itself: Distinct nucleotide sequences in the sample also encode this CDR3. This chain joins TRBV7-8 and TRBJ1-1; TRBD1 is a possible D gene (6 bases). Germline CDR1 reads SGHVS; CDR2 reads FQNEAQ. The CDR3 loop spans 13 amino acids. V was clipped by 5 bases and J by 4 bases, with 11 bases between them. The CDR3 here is CASSRGGGTEAFF. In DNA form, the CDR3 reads TGTGCCAGCAGCCGGGGAGGGGGCACTGAAGCTTTCTTT.

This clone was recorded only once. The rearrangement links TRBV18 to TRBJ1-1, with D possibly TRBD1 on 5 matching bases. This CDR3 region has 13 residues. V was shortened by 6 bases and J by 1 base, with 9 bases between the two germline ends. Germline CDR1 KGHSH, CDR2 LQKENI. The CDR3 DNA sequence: TGTGCCAGCTCCCGGACACAGAACACTGAAGCTTTCTTT. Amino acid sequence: CASSRTQNTEAFF.

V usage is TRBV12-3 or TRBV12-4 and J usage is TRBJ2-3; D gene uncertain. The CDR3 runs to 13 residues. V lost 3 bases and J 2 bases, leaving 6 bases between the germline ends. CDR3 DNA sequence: TGTGCCAGCAGTTTGGGCTTCACAGATACGCAGTATTTT. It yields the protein CASSLGFTDTQYF.

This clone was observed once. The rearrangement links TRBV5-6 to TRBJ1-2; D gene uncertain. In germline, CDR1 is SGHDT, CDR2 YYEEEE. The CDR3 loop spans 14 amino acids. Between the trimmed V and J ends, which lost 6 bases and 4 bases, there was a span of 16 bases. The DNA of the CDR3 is TGTGCCAGCATTGAAGGGCGGAGTGTCTATGGCTACACCTTC. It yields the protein CASIEGRSVYGYTF.

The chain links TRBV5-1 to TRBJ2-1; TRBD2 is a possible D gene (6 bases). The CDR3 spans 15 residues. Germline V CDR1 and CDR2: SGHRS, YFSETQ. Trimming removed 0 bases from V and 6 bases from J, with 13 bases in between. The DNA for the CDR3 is TGCGCCAGCAGCTTGGCCGTGACTAGTAGCAATGAGCAGTTCTTC. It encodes CASSLAVTSSNEQFF.

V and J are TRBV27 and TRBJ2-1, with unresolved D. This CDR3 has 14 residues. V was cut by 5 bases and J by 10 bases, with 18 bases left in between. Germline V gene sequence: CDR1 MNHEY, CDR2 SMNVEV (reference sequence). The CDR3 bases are TGTGCCAGCAGTCTGATGGGTGGGGTCCGCGAGCAGTTCTTC. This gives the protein CASSLMGGVREQFF.

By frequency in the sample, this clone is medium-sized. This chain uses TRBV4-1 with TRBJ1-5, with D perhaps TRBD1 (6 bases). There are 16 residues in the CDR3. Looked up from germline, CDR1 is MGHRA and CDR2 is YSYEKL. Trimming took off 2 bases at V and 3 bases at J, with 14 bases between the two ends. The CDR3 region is CASSQTKQGFNQPQHF. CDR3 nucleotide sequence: TGCGCCAGCAGCCAAACTAAACAGGGCTTCAATCAGCCCCAGCATTTT.

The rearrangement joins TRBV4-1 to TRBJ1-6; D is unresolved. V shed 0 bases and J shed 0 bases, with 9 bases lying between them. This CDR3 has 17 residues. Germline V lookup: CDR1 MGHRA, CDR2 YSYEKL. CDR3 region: CASSQEADFSYNSPLHF. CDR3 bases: TGCGCCAGCAGCCAAGAGGCAGACTTCTCCTATAATTCACCCCTCCACTTT.

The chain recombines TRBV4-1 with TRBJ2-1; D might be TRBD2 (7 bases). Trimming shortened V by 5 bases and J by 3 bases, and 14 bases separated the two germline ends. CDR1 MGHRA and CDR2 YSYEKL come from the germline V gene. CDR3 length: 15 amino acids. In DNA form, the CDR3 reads TGCGCCAGCAGCAGGGGGAGGGCCAACTACAATGAGCAGTTCTTC. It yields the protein CASSRGRANYNEQFF.

For the CDR3, the DNA is TGTGCCAGCAGTCCAAACAATCAGCCCCAGCATTTT. The encoded protein is CASSPNNQPQHF. The chain is built from TRBV12-3 or TRBV12-4 and TRBJ1-5; D is undetermined. V shed 5 bases and J shed 3 bases, with 5 bases lying between them. CDR3 length: 12 residues.

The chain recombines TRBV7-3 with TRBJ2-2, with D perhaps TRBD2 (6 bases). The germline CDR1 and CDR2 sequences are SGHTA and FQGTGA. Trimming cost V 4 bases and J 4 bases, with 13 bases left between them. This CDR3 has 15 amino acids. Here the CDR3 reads CASSSSARGTGELFF. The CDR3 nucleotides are TGTGCCAGCAGCTCGTCAGCGCGGGGCACCGGGGAGCTGTTTTTT. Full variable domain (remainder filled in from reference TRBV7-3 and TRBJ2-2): GAGVSQTPSNKVTEKGKYVELRCDPISGHTALYWYRQSLGQGPEFLIYFQGTGAADDSGLPNDRFFAVRPEGSVSTLKIQRTERGDSAVYLCASSSSARGTGELFFGEGSRLTVL.

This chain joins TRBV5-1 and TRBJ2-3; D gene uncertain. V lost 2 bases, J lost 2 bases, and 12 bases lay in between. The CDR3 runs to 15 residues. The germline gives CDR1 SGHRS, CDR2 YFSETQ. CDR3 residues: CASSFYGRATDTQYF. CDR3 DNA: TGCGCCAGCAGCTTTTATGGCAGAGCCACAGATACGCAGTATTTT.

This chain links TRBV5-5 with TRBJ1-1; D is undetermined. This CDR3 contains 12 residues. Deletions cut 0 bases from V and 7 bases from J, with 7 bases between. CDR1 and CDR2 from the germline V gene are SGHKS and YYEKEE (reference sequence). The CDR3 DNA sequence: TGTGCCAGCAGCTTGGACGGCGATGAAGCTTTCTTT. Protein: CASSLDGDEAFF.

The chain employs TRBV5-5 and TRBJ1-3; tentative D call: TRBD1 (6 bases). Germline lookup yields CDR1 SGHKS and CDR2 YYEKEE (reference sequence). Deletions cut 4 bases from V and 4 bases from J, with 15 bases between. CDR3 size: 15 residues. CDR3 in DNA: TGTGCCAGCAGCCTTTTACAGGGAACCGGAAACACCATATATTTT. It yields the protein CASSLLQGTGNTIYF.

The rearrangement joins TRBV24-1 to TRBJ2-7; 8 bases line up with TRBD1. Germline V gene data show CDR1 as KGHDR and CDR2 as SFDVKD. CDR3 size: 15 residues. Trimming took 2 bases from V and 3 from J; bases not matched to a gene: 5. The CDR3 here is CATSDSGTGIYEQYF. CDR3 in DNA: TGTGCCACCAGTGATTCGGGGACAGGAATCTACGAGCAGTACTTC.